This T cell receptor beta chain was sequenced during a study of CD8+ T cells in alopecia areata. Treatment reported: oral pan-JAK inhibitor, 5-10 mg twice daily. The investigators collected lesional scalp punch biopsies and peripheral blood from alopecia areata patients. For this clone: The antigen is undetermined.

Germline values: CDR1 SQVTM, CDR2 ANQGSEA. V lost 0 bases and J lost 6, with 13 bases in between. This CDR3 spans 14 amino acids. Extracted RNA was reverse transcribed, and the resulting cDNA served as sequencing template. The data were produced by immunoSEQ multiplex PCR, yet TCRdb's version contains in-frame clones alone and is incomplete. The sample lists roughly 180,000 clones; approximately 60% were seen once. Overall study findings and caveats: It was observed that many expanded lesional clones persisted in scalp and blood during tofacitinib. Affected lesional scalp, above all in alopecia totalis/universalis, was more clonal than normal scalp.

The receptor's source is a human donor with alopecia areata. The rearrangement uses TRBV29-1 and TRBJ2-3; possibly TRBD2 for D (6 bases). The starting material was CD4+ T cells sorted from blood, obtained at week 4, from a patient treated with tofacitinib. The CDR3 DNA reads as TGCAGCGTTGAAGAAGGTGGGGGGATGGATACGCAGTATTTT. This sequence encodes CSVEEGGGMDTQYF.